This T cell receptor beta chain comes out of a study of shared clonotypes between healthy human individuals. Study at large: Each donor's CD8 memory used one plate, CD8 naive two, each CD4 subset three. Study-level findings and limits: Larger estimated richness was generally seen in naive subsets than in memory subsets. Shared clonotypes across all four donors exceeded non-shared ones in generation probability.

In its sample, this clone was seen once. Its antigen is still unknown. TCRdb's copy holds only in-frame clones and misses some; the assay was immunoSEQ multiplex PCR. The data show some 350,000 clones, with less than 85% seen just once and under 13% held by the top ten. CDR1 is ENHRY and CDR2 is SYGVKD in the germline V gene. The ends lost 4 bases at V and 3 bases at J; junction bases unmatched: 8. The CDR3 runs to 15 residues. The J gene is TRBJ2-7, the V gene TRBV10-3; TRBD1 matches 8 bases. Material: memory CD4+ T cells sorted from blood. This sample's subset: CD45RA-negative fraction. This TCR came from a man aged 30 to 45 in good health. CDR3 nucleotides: TGTGCCATCAGTGCGGGACAGGCTTCGATCTACGAGCAGTACTTC. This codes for CAISAGQASIYEQYF.